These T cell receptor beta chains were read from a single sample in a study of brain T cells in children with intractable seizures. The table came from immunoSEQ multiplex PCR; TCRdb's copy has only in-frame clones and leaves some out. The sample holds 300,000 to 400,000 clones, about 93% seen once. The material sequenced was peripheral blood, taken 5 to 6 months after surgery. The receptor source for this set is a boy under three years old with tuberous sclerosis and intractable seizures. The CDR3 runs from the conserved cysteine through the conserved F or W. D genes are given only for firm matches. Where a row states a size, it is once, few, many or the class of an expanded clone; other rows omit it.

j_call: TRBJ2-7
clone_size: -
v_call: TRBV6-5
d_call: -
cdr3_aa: CASSYSMGAYEQYF
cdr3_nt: TGTGCCAGCAGTTACTCGATGGGGGCCTACGAGCAGTACTTC

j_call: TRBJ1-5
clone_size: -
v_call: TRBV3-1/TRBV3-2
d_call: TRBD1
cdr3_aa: CASSPGQGNQPQHF
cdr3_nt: TGTGCCAGCAGCCCCGGACAGGGCAATCAGCCCCAGCATTTT

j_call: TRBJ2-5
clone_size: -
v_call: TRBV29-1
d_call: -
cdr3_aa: CSVEVGGLKTQYF
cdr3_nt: TGCAGCGTTGAAGTTGGGGGTCTTAAGACCCAGTACTTC

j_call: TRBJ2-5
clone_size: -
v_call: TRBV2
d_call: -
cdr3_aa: CASSELVTLTPRKAETQYF
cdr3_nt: TGTGCCAGCAGTGAACTGGTTACCCTGACCCCACGGAAGGCTGAGACCCAGTACTTC

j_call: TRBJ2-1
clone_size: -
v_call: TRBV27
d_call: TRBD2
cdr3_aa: CASSSLESGRFHEQFF
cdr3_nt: TGTGCCAGCAGTTCCCTAGAGAGCGGGAGGTTCCATGAGCAGTTCTTC

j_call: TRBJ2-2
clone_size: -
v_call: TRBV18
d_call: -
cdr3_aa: CASSPGRHTGELFF
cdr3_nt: TGTGCCAGCTCACCGGGCAGACACACCGGGGAGCTGTTTTTT

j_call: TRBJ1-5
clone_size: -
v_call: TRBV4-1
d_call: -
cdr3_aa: CASSQGVYSNQPQHF
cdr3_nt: TGCGCCAGCAGCCAAGGGGTTTATAGCAATCAGCCCCAGCATTTT

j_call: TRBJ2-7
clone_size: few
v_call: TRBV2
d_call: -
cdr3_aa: CASSESQGRLYEQYF
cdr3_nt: TGTGCCAGCAGTGAGTCCCAGGGGCGGTTGTACGAGCAGTACTTC

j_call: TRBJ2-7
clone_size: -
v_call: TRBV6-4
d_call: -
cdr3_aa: CASMDREFYEQYF
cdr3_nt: TGTGCCAGCATGGATCGGGAATTTTACGAGCAGTACTTC

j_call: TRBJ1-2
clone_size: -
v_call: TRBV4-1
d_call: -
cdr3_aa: CASSQTGRTNYGYTF
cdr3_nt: TGCGCCAGCAGCCAAACGGGACGGACTAACTATGGCTACACCTTC

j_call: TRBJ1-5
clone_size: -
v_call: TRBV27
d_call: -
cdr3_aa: CASSLMDSNQPQHF
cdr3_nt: TGTGCCAGCAGTTTAATGGATAGCAATCAGCCCCAGCATTTT

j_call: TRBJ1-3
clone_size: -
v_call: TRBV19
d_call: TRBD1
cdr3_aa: CASSPGQGLPGNTIYF
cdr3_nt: TGTGCCAGTAGTCCGGGACAGGGACTGCCTGGAAACACCATATATTTT

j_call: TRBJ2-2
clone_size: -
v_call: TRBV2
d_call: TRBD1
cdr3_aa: CASSYGQGHTGELFF
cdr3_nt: TGTGCCAGCAGTTACGGACAGGGGCACACCGGGGAGCTGTTTTTT

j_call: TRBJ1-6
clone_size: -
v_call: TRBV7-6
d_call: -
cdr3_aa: CASSLSAEGPYNSPLHF
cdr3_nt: TGTGCCAGCAGCTTAAGTGCTGAGGGGCCCTATAATTCACCCCTCCACTTT

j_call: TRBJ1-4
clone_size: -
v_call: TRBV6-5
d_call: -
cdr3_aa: CASSYHGEKLFF
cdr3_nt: TGTGCCAGCAGTTACCACGGTGAAAAACTGTTTTTT

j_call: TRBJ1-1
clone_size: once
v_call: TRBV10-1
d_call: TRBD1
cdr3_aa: CASSRGGQGGLRNTEAFF
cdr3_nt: TGCGCCAGCAGTAGGGGAGGACAGGGCGGGCTCAGGAACACTGAAGCTTTCTTT

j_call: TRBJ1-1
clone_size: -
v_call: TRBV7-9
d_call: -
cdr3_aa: CASRFLPRDTEAFF
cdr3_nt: TGTGCCAGCAGATTCCTCCCGAGGGACACTGAAGCTTTCTTT

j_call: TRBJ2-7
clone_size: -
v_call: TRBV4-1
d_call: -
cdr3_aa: CASSGGGDFYEQYF
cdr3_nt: TGCGCCAGCAGCGGAGGGGGTGACTTCTACGAGCAGTACTTC

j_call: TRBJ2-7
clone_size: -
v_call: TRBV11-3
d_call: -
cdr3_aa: CASSRWSGQDEQYF
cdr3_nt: TGTGCCAGCAGCCGTTGGAGTGGCCAAGACGAGCAGTACTTC

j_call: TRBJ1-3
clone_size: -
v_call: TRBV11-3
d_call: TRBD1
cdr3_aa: CASSLGTGKAGNTIYF
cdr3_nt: TGTGCCAGCAGCCTTGGGACAGGTAAAGCTGGAAACACCATATATTTT

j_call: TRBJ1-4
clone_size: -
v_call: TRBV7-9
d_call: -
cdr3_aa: CASSSQGWGEDNEKLFF
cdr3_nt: TGTGCCAGCAGCTCCCAGGGTTGGGGCGAGGATAATGAAAAACTGTTTTTT

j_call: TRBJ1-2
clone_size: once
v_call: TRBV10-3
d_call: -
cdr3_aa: CAIRNGVLANYGYTF
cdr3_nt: TGTGCCATCAGGAACGGGGTATTAGCTAACTATGGCTACACCTTC

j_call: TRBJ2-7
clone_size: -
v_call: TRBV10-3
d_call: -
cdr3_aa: CAISPRDGTYEQYF
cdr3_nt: TGTGCCATCTCACCCCGGGACGGGACCTACGAGCAGTACTTC

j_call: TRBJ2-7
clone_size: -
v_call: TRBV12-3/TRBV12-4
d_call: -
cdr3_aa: CASGGLVSYEQYF
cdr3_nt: TGTGCCAGTGGGGGACTCGTCTCCTACGAGCAGTACTTC

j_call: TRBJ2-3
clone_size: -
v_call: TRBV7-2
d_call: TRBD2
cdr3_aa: CASSGRDYIADTQYF
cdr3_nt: TGTGCCAGCAGCGGCAGGGACTATATCGCAGATACGCAGTATTTT

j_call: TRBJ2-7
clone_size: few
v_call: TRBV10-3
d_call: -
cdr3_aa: CAISAGISYEQYF
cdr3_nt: TGTGCCATCAGTGCCGGGATCTCCTACGAGCAGTACTTC

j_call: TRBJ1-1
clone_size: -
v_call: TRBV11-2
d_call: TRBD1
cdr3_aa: CASSRGQGRFRNTEAFF
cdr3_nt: TGTGCCAGCAGCCGAGGACAGGGTCGGTTTCGAAACACTGAAGCTTTCTTT

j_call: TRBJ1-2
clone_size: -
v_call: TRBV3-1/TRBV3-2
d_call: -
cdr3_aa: CASSQDRGRAYGYTF
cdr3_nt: TGTGCCAGCAGCCAAGACAGGGGACGAGCCTATGGCTACACCTTC

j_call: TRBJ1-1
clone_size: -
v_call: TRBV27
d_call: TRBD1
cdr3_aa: CASSLTGFVNTEAFF
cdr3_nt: TGTGCCAGCAGTTTGACAGGGTTCGTAAACACTGAAGCTTTCTTT

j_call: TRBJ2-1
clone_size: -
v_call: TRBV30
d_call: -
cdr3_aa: CAWRLDSYPGNEQFF
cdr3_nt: TGTGCCTGGAGATTAGACTCCTACCCGGGAAATGAGCAGTTCTTC

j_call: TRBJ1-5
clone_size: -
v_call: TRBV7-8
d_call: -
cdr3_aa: CASSFWDTEDQPQHF
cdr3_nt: TGTGCCAGCAGCTTTTGGGACACAGAAGATCAGCCCCAGCATTTT

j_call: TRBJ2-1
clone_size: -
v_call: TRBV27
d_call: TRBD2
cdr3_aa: CASSSTLAGGPYNEQFF
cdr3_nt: TGTGCCAGCAGTTCTACACTAGCGGGAGGGCCCTACAATGAGCAGTTCTTC

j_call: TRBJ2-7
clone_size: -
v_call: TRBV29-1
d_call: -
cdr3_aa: CSVVVTYEQYF
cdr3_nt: TGCAGCGTTGTAGTAACCTACGAGCAGTACTTC

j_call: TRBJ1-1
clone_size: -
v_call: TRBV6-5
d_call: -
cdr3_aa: CASSFTGSTEAFF
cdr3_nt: TGTGCCAGCAGCTTCACAGGGTCCACTGAAGCTTTCTTT

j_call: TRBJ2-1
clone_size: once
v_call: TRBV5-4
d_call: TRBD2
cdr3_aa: CASSLLAGVFYNEQFF
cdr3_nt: TGTGCCAGCAGCTTACTAGCGGGAGTTTTTTACAATGAGCAGTTCTTC

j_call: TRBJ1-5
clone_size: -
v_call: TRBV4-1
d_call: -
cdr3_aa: CASSQTVYSNQPQHF
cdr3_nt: TGCGCCAGCAGCCAAACAGTTTATAGCAATCAGCCCCAGCATTTT

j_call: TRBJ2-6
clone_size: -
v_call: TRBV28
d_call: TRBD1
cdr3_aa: CATTGTGAAGANVLTF
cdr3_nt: TGTGCCACCACCGGGACAGGGGCGGCTGGGGCCAACGTCCTGACTTTC

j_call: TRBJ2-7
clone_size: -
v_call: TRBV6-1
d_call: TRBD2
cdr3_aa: CASSEESGGPYEQYF
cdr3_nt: TGTGCCAGCAGTGAAGAAAGCGGGGGACCCTACGAGCAGTACTTC

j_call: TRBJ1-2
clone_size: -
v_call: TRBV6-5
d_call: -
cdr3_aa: CASSRSPNYGYTF
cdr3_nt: TGTGCCAGCAGTCGGAGTCCTAACTATGGCTACACCTTC

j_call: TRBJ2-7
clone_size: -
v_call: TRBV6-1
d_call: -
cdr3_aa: CASSEALVNEQYF
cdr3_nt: TGTGCCAGCAGTGAAGCGCTGGTAAACGAGCAGTACTTC

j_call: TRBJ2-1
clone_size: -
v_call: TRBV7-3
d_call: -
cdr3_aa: CASSLSPGWNEQFF
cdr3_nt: TGTGCCAGCAGCTTAAGCCCAGGATGGAATGAGCAGTTCTTC

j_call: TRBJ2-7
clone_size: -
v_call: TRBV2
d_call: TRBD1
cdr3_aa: CASKTPGQNYEQYF
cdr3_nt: TGTGCCAGCAAGACACCGGGACAGAATTACGAGCAGTACTTC

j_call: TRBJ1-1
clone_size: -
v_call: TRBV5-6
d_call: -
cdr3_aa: CASSSLRTLRVDTEAFF
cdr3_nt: TGTGCCAGCAGCTCCCTGAGAACATTAAGGGTGGACACTGAAGCTTTCTTT

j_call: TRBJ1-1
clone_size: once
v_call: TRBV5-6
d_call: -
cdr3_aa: CASSPLGQENTEAFF
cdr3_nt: TGTGCCAGCAGCCCCCTGGGCCAGGAGAACACTGAAGCTTTCTTT

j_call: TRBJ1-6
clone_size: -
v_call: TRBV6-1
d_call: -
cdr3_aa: CASSVVLQVVNSPLHF
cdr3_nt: TGTGCCAGCAGTGTCGTCCTACAGGTGGTAAATTCACCCCTCCACTTT

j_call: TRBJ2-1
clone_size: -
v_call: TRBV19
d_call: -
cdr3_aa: CASSQTGRSYNEQFF
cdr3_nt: TGTGCCAGTAGTCAGACGGGTCGCTCCTACAATGAGCAGTTCTTC

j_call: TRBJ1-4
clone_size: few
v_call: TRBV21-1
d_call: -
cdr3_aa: CASSVRTGVEKLFF
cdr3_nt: TGTGCCAGCAGCGTCCGGACAGGGGTTGAAAAACTGTTTTTT

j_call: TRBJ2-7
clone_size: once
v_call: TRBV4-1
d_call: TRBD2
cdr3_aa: CASSHFSGTSGRAYEQYF
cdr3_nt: TGCGCCAGCAGCCATTTCTCCGGGACTAGCGGGAGGGCCTACGAGCAGTACTTC

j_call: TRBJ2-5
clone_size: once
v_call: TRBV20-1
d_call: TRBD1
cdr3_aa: CSRQGAETQYF
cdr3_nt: TGCAGCCGACAGGGGGCGGAGACCCAGTACTTC

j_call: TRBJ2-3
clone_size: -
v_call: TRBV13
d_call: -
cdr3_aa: CASSNERPTDTQYF
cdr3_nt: TGTGCCAGCAGTAACGAAAGGCCCACAGATACGCAGTATTTT

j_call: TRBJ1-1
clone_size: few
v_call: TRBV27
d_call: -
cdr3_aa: CASSLSIGLNTEAFF
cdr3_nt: TGTGCCAGCAGTTTATCGATAGGGTTGAATACTGAAGCTTTCTTT

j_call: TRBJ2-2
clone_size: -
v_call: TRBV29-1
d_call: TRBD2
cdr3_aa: CSVSSGGDTGELFF
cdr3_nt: TGCAGCGTCAGTAGCGGGGGGGACACCGGGGAGCTGTTTTTT

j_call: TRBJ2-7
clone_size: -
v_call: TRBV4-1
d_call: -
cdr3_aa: CASSPPFRGNEQYF
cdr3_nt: TGCGCCAGCAGCCCTCCCTTTAGGGGGAACGAGCAGTACTTC